The text below deals with one T cell receptor beta chain. The specificity of this receptor is unknown. Base qualities are not provided; no much larger clone lies one nucleotide away. Library preparation used 5' RACE. The data were produced on an Illumina HiSeq 2000. In TCRdb, the public reads were trimmed at Q25 with fastp and aligned with MiXCR, with productive beta chains retained. Rows merge per CDR3 protein into single entries with the most common DNA and genes. The sample table holds over 450 distinct CDR3 sequences, of which about a tenth were seen once. Roughly a fifth of the sample rests with the top ten. The CDR3 sequence holds 12 residues, the cysteine and phenylalanine included. CDR3 DNA only is kept here, 36 bases in frame from base 1. From a lookup of the germline V gene (reference sequence), CDR1 and CDR2 are SGHKS and YYEKEE. The germline ends are 6 bases apart after V is trimmed by 1 base and J by 7 bases.

These data originate in a study (dated by TCRdb to 2015 to 2016). Study-level background: The study investigated the origins of HIV persistence in individuals who naturally controlled HIV infection.

The sequenced sample consisted of central memory T cells from blood PBMCs. The cell subset or site label here, explained by the study, means: central memory CD4+ T cells. This chain joins TRBV5-5 to TRBJ2-1; the D segment cannot be called with confidence. The TCR comes from a male donor with HIV. Here is the DNA: TGTGCCAGCAGCTTGCCGGCGAATGAGCAGTTCTTC. Its amino acids are CASSLPANEQFF.